This T cell receptor (beta chain) was recovered during a study of blood T cell repertoires in COVID-19. Across the study: Samples of COVID-19 (acute and convalescent) were obtained from the United States, Italy and Spain. PBMCs, B-cell-depleted T cells, or T cells provided the cDNA or gDNA that made up the material.

The germline V gene has CDR1 LGHNA and CDR2 YSLEER. The CDR3 totals 13 residues. V lost 5 bases, J lost 7 bases, and 4 bases stayed unmatched. Per the study methods: Reference gene primer amplification gave estimated nucleated cell counts. Libraries were prepared by immunoSEQ multiplex PCR; TCRdb keeps only in-frame clonotypes and omits some of them. V, J and clone size are taken as reported in that table, and D and trimming were inferred from the DNA itself. Of about 170,000 clones listed, approximately 87% are singletons. This chain links TRBV4-3 with TRBJ2-1, with TRBD1 matching 8 bases. Material for sequencing was peripheral blood. This clonotype was sampled from a woman aged 60-70 years with COVID-19, enrolled during active disease. The CDR3 spells CASSYGQGNEQFF. The CDR3 DNA reads TGCGCCAGCAGCTACGGACAGGGAAATGAGCAGTTCTTC.